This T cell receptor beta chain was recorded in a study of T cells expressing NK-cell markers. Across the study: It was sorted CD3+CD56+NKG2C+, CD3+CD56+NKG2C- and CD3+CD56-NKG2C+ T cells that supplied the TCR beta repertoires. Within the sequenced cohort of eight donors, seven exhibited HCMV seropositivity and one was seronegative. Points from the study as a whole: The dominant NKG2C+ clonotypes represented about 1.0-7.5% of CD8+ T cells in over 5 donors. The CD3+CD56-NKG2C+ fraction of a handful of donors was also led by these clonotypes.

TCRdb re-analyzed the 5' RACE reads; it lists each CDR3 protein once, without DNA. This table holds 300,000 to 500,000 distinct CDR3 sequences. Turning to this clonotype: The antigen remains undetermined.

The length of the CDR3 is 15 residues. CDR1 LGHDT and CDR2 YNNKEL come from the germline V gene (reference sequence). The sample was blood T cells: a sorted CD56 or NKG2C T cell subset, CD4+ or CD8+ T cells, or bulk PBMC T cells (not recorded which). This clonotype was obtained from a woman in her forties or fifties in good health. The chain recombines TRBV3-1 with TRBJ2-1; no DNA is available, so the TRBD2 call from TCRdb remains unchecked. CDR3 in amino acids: CASSGAGSSYNEQFF.